Listed here is a single TCR beta chain. The antigen remains unidentified. The sample comes from a study of blood T cells in healthy people across ages. Germline V gene sequence: CDR1 LNHNV, CDR2 YYDKDF (reference sequence). This CDR3 is built from 14 residues. V lost 7 bases to trimming and J lost 0 bases, with 12 bases between them. The second PCR ran about 6 to 12 cycles with a sample-barcoded 5' primer and J-beta primers. The template-switch adaptor, which had 12 random nucleotides, put a tag on each cDNA molecule. TCRdb passed the 5' RACE reads through MiXCR, listing each CDR3 protein once. The data show about 780,000 distinct CDR3 sequences, less than 80% seen once. General study results and limits: Age showed a roughly linear inverse relationship with TCR beta diversity per million T cells.

The V and J genes are TRBV15 and TRBJ1-1, with a weak D call TRBD1 (6 bases). The receptor was derived from a man aged 25-40 years in good health. The sample taken for sequencing was blood. The DNA for the CDR3 is TGTGCCACCAATGAACAGGGAGTGAACACTGAAGCTTTCTTT. It encodes CATNEQGVNTEAFF.